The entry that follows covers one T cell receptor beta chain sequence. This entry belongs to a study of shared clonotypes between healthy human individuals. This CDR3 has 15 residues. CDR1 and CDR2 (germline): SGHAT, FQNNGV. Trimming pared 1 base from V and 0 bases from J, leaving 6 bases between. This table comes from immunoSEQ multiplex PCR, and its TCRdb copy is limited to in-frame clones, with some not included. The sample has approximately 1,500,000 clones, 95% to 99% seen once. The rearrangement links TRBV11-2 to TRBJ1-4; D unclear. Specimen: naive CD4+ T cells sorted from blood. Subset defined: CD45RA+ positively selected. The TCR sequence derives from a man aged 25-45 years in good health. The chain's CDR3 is CASSLVRATNEKLFF. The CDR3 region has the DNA TGTGCCAGCAGCTTAGTTCGAGCAACTAATGAAAAACTGTTTTTT.